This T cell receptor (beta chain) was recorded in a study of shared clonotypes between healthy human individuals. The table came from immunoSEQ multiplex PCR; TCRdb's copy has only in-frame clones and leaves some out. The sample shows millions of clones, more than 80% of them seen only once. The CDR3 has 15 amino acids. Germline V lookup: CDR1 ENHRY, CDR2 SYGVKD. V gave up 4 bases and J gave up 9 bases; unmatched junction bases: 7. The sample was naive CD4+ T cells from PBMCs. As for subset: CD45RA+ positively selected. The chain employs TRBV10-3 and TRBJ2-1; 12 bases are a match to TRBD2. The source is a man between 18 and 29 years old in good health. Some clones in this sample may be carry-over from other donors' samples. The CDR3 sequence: CAISASGLAGGEQFF. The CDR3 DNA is TGTGCCATCAGTGCTTCGGGACTAGCGGGTGGTGAGCAGTTCTTC.